These 32 T cell receptor beta chains were all obtained from the same sample, sequenced in a study of T cell repertoires in cytomegalovirus infection. These TCRs are of unknown antigen specificity. TCRdb analysed the reads with MiXCR anew, one entry per CDR3 protein. The table includes 600,000 to 700,000 distinct CDR3 sequences, about 33% detected once. The source material was cultured PBMCs, sampled from culture after CMV antigen stimulation. These receptors all stem from a human donor in good health (CMV status not recorded). Some clones in this sample may be carry-over from other donors' samples.

There are many counts of this clonotype. This chain connects TRBV7-2 to TRBJ2-5; tentative D call: TRBD2 (5 bases). Trimming shortened V by 2 bases and J by 1 base, and 8 bases separated the two germline ends. Germline CDR1 reads SGHTA; CDR2 reads FQGNSA. This CDR3 has 14 residues. Here the CDR3 DNA reads TGTGCCAGCAGCTTAAGAGGGCCCCAAGAGACCCAGTACTTC. It is translated as CASSLRGPQETQYF. Full variable domain (missing parts from reference TRBV7-2 and TRBJ2-5): GAGVSQSPSNKVTEKGKDVELRCDPISGHTALYWYRQSLGQGLEFLIYFQGNSAPDKSGLPSDRFSAERTGGSVSTLTIQRTQQEDSAVYLCASSLRGPQETQYFGPGTRLLVL.

The chain employs TRBV6-1 and TRBJ2-7; the D gene is possibly TRBD1 (6 bases). The CDR3 runs to 18 residues. Trimming left V 4 bases short and J 0 bases short, with 22 bases between. Looked up from germline, CDR1 is MNHNS and CDR2 is SASEGT. CDR3 protein: CASSGRWGRDQSSYEQYF. The CDR3 DNA reads as TGTGCCAGCAGTGGTCGGTGGGGGCGAGATCAAAGCTCCTACGAGCAGTACTTC.

Concerning this clonotype itself: An end of the junction differs from the germline gene, which may be a read error. V usage is TRBV18 and J usage is TRBJ2-5; 8 bases line up with TRBD2. This CDR3 is 13 amino acids long. CDR1 is KGHSH, CDR2 LQKENI, per germline. CDR3 protein: CASSLLTSEGVSF. The CDR3, as DNA: TGTGCCAGCTCACTTCTGACTAGCGAGGGCGTTTCTTTC.

This clonotype was seen a handful of times. The chain couples TRBV12-3 or TRBV12-4 to TRBJ2-1; tentatively, D is TRBD1 (5 bases). V was pared by 5 bases and J by 10 bases, with 18 bases between. There are 14 residues in the CDR3. This CDR3 reads CASSPRAVSAEQFF. CDR3 sequence (DNA): TGTGCCAGCAGTCCCAGGGCGGTCTCTGCCGAGCAGTTCTTC.

This clonotype occurred many times. The chain employs TRBV7-8 and TRBJ2-5; 7 nucleotides agree with TRBD2. This CDR3 contains 17 residues. Trimming took 2 bases from V and 3 from J; bases not matched to a gene: 12. Germline CDR1 is SGHVS and CDR2 is FQNEAQ. As DNA, the CDR3 is TGTGCCAGCAGCTTATGGGCCGGGACTACATCCGAAGAGACCCAGTACTTC. Protein sequence: CASSLWAGTTSEETQYF.

The chain carries TRBV20-1 and TRBJ2-2; 9 bases are a match to TRBD1. The V gene's germline CDR1 is DFQATT and CDR2 SNEGSKA (reference sequence). The CDR3 sequence is 15 residues long. The ends lost 3 bases at V and 7 bases at J; junction bases unmatched: 9. DNA for the CDR3: TGCAGTGCTAGGTCCTGGGACAGGGATAACGGGGAGCTGTTTTTT. Encoded protein: CSARSWDRDNGELFF.

This sequence joins TRBV15 and TRBJ1-4; D gene uncertain. Germline CDR1 LNHNV, CDR2 YYDKDF (reference sequence). The CDR3 has 15 residues. V was shortened by 1 base and J by 4 bases, with 10 bases between the two germline ends. CDR3 nucleotide sequence: TGTGCCACCAGCAGAGGTTCGGCGGGTAATGAAAAACTGTTTTTT. It yields the protein CATSRGSAGNEKLFF.

Many counts were recorded for this clonotype. The chain combines TRBV27 with TRBJ2-7; tentatively, D is TRBD2 (6 bases). The CDR3 runs to 13 residues. V gave up 6 bases and J gave up 2 bases, with 11 bases separating them. The germline V gene encodes CDR1 MNHEY and CDR2 SMNVEV (reference sequence). For the CDR3, the DNA is TGTGCCAGCAGCTTTGCGGGGCCCTACGAGCAGTACTTC. Residues: CASSFAGPYEQYF.

J is TRBJ2-5 and V is TRBV29-1; D is ambiguous. The CDR3 totals 12 residues. Germline V lookup: CDR1 SQVTM, CDR2 ANQGSEA. V shed 4 bases and J shed 5 bases, with 11 bases lying between them. The CDR3 bases are TGCAGCGTTGTTCCGGTGGTGGAGACCCAGTACTTC. Translated: CSVVPVVETQYF.

The chain recombines TRBV20-1 with TRBJ2-1; tentatively, D is TRBD2 (5 bases). V dropped 6 bases and J dropped 6 bases, with 18 bases sitting between them. Germline CDR1 is DFQATT and CDR2 is SNEGSKA (reference sequence). This CDR3 spans 14 amino acids. The CDR3 protein is CSAERSYPFNEQFF. CDR3 bases: TGCAGTGCGGAGCGGTCCTACCCCTTCAATGAGCAGTTCTTC.

This clonotype has more than one count but fewer than ten. The gene calls are TRBV11-2 and TRBJ2-1, with D tentatively TRBD2 (6 bases). The CDR3 is 16 residues long. Germline V CDR1 and CDR2: SGHAT, FQNNGV. Deletions cut 3 bases from V and 3 bases from J, with 15 bases between. The CDR3 nucleotides are TGTGCCAGCAGCTTTACCGGGGGAATCTACTACAATGAGCAGTTCTTC. It yields the protein CASSFTGGIYYNEQFF.

This clonotype is a singleton in its sample. V usage is TRBV5-1 and J usage is TRBJ1-5; 9 nucleotides align to TRBD1. The CDR3 has 16 residues. The germline CDR1 and CDR2 sequences are SGHRS and YFSETQ. The V segment lost 3 bases and the J segment 3 bases; nucleotides outside the gene matches: 7. The CDR3 region has the DNA TGCGCCAGCAGCTCGGGACAGGGTGGGCTCAATCAGCCCCAGCATTTT. Translation gives CASSSGQGGLNQPQHF.

The V and J genes are TRBV12-5 and TRBJ1-1; TRBD1 might be the D (6 bases). V was shortened by 4 bases and J by 6 bases, with 12 bases between the two germline ends. The CDR3 sequence is 13 residues long. From germline, CDR1 is LGHNT and CDR2 FRNRAP. Here the CDR3 DNA reads TGTGCTAGTGGTTGGACGACAGGAGCTGAAGCTTTCTTT. It is translated as CASGWTTGAEAFF.

In this sample, this clonotype turned up a few times. The rearrangement uses TRBV5-4 and TRBJ2-5; 7 nucleotides line up with TRBD1. This CDR3 is 17 amino acids long. Germline loops: CDR1 SGHNT, CDR2 YYREEE (reference sequence). V trimming: 5 bases; J trimming: 2 bases; junction bases outside the gene matches: 15. CDR3 DNA sequence: TGTGCCAGCAGGGCCGGCCCTGGGACAGCCCCACAAGAGACCCAGTACTTC. Translating gives CASRAGPGTAPQETQYF.

This clonotype was seen ten or more times. V and J are TRBV5-1 and TRBJ2-2, with D possibly TRBD2 on 7 matching bases. V lost 2 bases, J lost 1 base, and 12 bases lay in between. The germline gives CDR1 SGHRS, CDR2 YFSETQ. The CDR3 covers 16 residues. CDR3 coding DNA: TGCGCCAGCAGCTTAGGCGGGGGCCTGAACACCGGGGAGCTGTTTTTT. Translated: CASSLGGGLNTGELFF.

The chain couples TRBV7-4 to TRBJ2-7; D gene ambiguous. Looked up from germline, CDR1 is SGHVT and CDR2 is SQSDAQ. This CDR3 region has 13 residues. The V end was cut by 5 bases, the J end by 1 base, with 9 bases between. CDR3 amino acids: CASSPQESYEQYF. Here the CDR3 DNA reads TGTGCCAGCAGCCCCCAGGAGTCCTACGAGCAGTACTTC.

This clonotype has ten or more counts. This chain uses TRBV4-2 with TRBJ1-4, with 8 bases lining up with TRBD1. CDR1 and CDR2 from the germline V gene are LGHNA and YNFKEQ. There are 14 residues in the CDR3. V trimming: 8 bases; J trimming: 7 bases; junction bases outside the gene matches: 9. The CDR3 nucleotides are TGTGCCAGCGCACGACAGGGGCGGGCTGAAAAACTGTTTTTT. Translated, it gives CASARQGRAEKLFF.

This clonotype was counted a few times. This rearrangement joins TRBV12-3 or TRBV12-4 to TRBJ1-1; maybe TRBD1 (5 bases). The CDR3 totals 14 residues. The V gene lost 7 bases and the J gene lost 1 base, with 13 bases spanning the gap. CDR3 region: CASTLTVGNTEAFF. The CDR3 bases are TGTGCCAGCACCCTGACAGTGGGGAACACTGAAGCTTTCTTT.

The chain employs TRBV7-6 and TRBJ1-5; D is unresolved. The germline V gene has CDR1 SGHVS and CDR2 FNYEAQ. Trimming took 5 bases from V and 6 from J, leaving 14 bases between them. CDR3 length: 14 residues. This CDR3 reads CASSELAGSQPQHF. The CDR3 region has the DNA TGTGCCAGCAGCGAGCTTGCGGGGAGTCAGCCCCAGCATTTT.

This clonotype was observed many times. The CDR3 DNA sequence: TGTGCCAGCACCATACAGGGAGGCGGCTACACCTTC. Translating gives CASTIQGGGYTF. The chain carries TRBV7-2 and TRBJ1-2; the D gene is possibly TRBD1 (6 bases). This CDR3 region has 12 residues. Trimming cost V 7 bases and J 8 bases, with 14 bases left between them. From germline, CDR1 is SGHTA and CDR2 FQGNSA.

This clonotype was seen a handful of times. This rearrangement joins TRBV5-5 to TRBJ2-1, with D perhaps TRBD2 (5 bases). The CDR3 sequence is 15 residues long. Trimming took 2 bases from V and 3 from J, leaving 12 bases between them. CDR1 and CDR2 from the germline V gene are SGHKS and YYEKEE (reference sequence). CDR3 sequence (DNA): TGTGCCAGCAGCTTACTAGTGCACGTCTACAATGAGCAGTTCTTC. Residues: CASSLLVHVYNEQFF.

The V call is TRBV18, the J call TRBJ1-5; 8 nucleotides line up with TRBD1. CDR1 is KGHSH, CDR2 LQKENI, per germline. V lost 6 bases and J lost 2; bases outside the gene matches: 3. This CDR3 comprises 14 residues. The CDR3 protein is CASSTGEGNQPQHF. The CDR3 nucleotides read TGTGCCAGCTCGACAGGGGAAGGCAATCAGCCCCAGCATTTT.

This clonotype was picked up many times. This chain connects TRBV7-7 to TRBJ2-7, with D possibly TRBD2 on 5 matching bases. Per germline, CDR1 SSHAT and CDR2 FNYEAQ (reference sequence). Trimming cost V 1 base and J 4 bases, with 8 bases left between them. This CDR3 comprises 13 residues. CDR3 amino acids: CASSLDAGYEQYF. The DNA for the CDR3 is TGTGCCAGCAGCTTAGATGCGGGTTACGAGCAGTACTTC.

The chain carries TRBV12-3 or TRBV12-4 and TRBJ2-3; 12 positions agree with TRBD2. The CDR3 is 14 residues long. J was trimmed by 6 bases and V by 7 bases; bases with no gene match: 5. CDR3 in amino acids: CASTGLAGLDTQYF. The CDR3 DNA reads as TGTGCCAGCACCGGACTAGCGGGGCTCGATACGCAGTATTTT.

The J gene is TRBJ2-1, the V gene TRBV5-4, with 7 bases lining up with TRBD1. The length of the CDR3 is 15 residues. V shed 3 bases and J 7 bases; nucleotides not matched to a gene: 10. In germline, CDR1 is SGHNT, CDR2 YYREEE (reference sequence). The CDR3 loop reads CASSSTQGVGNEQFF. In nucleotides, the CDR3 is TGTGCCAGCAGCTCCACTCAGGGGGTGGGGAATGAGCAGTTCTTC.

This chain links TRBV19 with TRBJ2-1; D is ambiguous. The CDR3 runs 18 residues. The V gene's germline CDR1 is LNHDA and CDR2 SQIVND (reference sequence). The V end was cut by 1 base, the J end by 5 bases, with 21 bases between. CDR3 sequence (DNA): TGTGCCAGTAGTATAGCCCCCTGGCGGTACCGTTTGGACAATGAGCAGTTCTTC. Translating it yields CASSIAPWRYRLDNEQFF.

This chain joins TRBV2 and TRBJ2-3, with 7 positions matching TRBD1. Germline assignment: CDR1 SNHLY and CDR2 FYNNEI. This CDR3 spans 14 amino acids. J gave up 4 bases and V 8 bases, and 9 bases lay outside the gene matches. Here the CDR3 DNA reads TGTGCCAGCGGACAGGAAATCTTTGCAGATACGCAGTATTTT. Its translation: CASGQEIFADTQYF.

The chain links TRBV2 to TRBJ2-3; D may match TRBD1 or TRBD2 (5 bases each). This CDR3 is 14 amino acids long. Deletions cut 1 base from V and 3 bases from J, with 8 bases between. Germline CDR1 is SNHLY and CDR2 is FYNNEI. The CDR3 sequence is CASSEGDPTDTQYF. The CDR3 region has the DNA TGTGCCAGCAGTGAAGGGGACCCTACAGATACGCAGTATTTT.

This clonotype was detected many times. This chain links TRBV7-2 with TRBJ2-3; D possibly corresponds to TRBD2 (5 bases). The ends were cut back, 1 base at V and 1 base at J, with 9 bases in the middle. The length of the CDR3 is 15 residues. Germline V gives CDR1 SGHTA, CDR2 FQGNSA. The CDR3 nucleotides read TGTGCCAGCAGCTTAGTTATAGCGCGCACAGATACGCAGTATTTT. As protein: CASSLVIARTDTQYF.

V is TRBV5-1 and J is TRBJ2-5; perhaps TRBD1 as D (6 bases). With 5 bases removed from V and 3 bases from J, the gap between germline ends came to 11 bases. The CDR3 length is 13 residues. Germline CDR1 is SGHRS and CDR2 is YFSETQ. CDR3 coding DNA: TGCGCCAGCAGAAGACAGGTGGAAGAGACCCAGTACTTC. This gives the protein CASRRQVEETQYF.

The V gene is TRBV6-1, the J gene TRBJ2-7; the D gene is possibly TRBD1 (5 bases). Germline V gives CDR1 MNHNS, CDR2 SASEGT. V was trimmed by 4 bases and J by 5 bases, leaving 12 bases between them. CDR3 length equals 13 residues. DNA of the CDR3: TGTGCCAGCAGTGTCCCAGGGCGCAACGAGCAGTACTTC. Translating it yields CASSVPGRNEQYF.

This clonotype was observed a few times. The rearrangement joins TRBV28 to TRBJ2-7; TRBD1 aligns across 10 bases. CDR1 and CDR2 from the germline V gene are MDHEN and SYDVKM. The CDR3 extends over 14 amino acids. Trimming removed 5 bases from V and 6 bases from J; junction bases left unmatched: 7. The CDR3 DNA reads as TGTGCCAGCAGTCGACAGGGGGCGGGTAGCGAGCAGTACTTC. Amino acids: CASSRQGAGSEQYF.